This TCR beta chain appears in the sequencing data of a study of regulatory dendritic cells for organ transplantation. Study background: On day 6, the dendritic cells were exposed to LPS.

Allogeneic regulatory or mature dendritic cells were co-cultured for 5 days with CFSE-labeled sorted T cells at 1:10. FACS sorted CD4+ or CD8+ T cells into CD45RA+ naive and CD45RO+ memory. Points from the study as a whole: Alloreactive memory CD8+ T cell pools varied considerably between individuals. Memory CD8+ clonal expansion seemed more limited with regulatory than mature dendritic cells.

Germline V lookup: CDR1 SGHVS, CDR2 FQNEAQ. V shed 7 bases and J shed 2 bases, with 12 bases lying between them. The CDR3 consists of 14 residues. To note about this clone: Its cognate antigen is unknown.

Using immunoSEQ multiplex PCR, the repertoire was profiled, and TCRdb retains in-frame clones only, with some absent. In the table there are some 13,000 clones, 74% of which are singletons. The chain joins TRBV7-8 to TRBJ2-1; D is perhaps TRBD1 (7 bases). The sequencing sample was made of naive CD4+ T cells from blood cultured with regulatory dendritic cells. As to subset: CD45RA+ naive T cells. This TCR was sampled from a human donor in good health. The CDR3 DNA reads TGTGCCAGCACTCAGGGGGGCCCCTACAATGAGCAGTTCTTC. Translation: CASTQGGPYNEQFF.